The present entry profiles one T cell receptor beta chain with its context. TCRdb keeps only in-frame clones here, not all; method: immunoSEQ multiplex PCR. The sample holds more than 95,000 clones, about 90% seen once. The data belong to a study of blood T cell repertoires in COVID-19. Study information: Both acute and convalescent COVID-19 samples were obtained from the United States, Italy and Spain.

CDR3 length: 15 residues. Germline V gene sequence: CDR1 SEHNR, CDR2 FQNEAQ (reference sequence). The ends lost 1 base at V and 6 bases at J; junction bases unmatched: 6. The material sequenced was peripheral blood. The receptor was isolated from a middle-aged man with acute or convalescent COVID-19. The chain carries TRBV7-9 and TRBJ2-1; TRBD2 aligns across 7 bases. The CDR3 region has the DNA TGTGCCAGCAGCTTAGTTGAGGGCGGGAGCAATGAGCAGTTCTTC. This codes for CASSLVEGGSNEQFF.